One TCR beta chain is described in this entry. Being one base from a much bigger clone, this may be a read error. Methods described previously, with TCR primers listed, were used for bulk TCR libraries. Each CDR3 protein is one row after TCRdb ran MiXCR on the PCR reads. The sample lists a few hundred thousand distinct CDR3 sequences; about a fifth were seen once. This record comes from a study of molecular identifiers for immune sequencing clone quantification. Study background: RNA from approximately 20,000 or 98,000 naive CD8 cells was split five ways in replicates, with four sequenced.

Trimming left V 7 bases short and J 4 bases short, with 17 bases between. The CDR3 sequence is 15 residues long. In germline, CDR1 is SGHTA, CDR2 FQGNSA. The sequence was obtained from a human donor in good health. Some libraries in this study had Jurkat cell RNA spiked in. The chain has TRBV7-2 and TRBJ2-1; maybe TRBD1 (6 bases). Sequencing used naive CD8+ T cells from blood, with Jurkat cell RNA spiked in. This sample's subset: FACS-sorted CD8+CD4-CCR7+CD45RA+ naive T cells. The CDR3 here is CASNTDSYMYNEQFF. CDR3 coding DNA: TGTGCCAGCAATACGGACAGTTACATGTACAATGAGCAGTTCTTC.